The T cell receptor beta chain described here comes from a study of CD8 T cells in Susac syndrome. Findings and limits, study-wide: The relatively small number of individuals in the TCR sequencing and HLA analysis was acknowledged by the study.

In the case of this clonotype: Antigen specificity is unknown.

Sequencing of TCR beta covered CD8+ and CD4+ T cells obtained from blood. V shed 2 bases and J shed 4 bases, with 12 bases lying between them. The CDR3 extends over 14 amino acids. CDR1 and CDR2 (germline): SGHRS, YFSETQ. An amount of RNA that ranged from 0.5 to 1 ug was reverse transcribed with random hexamers. Multiplex PCR with immunoSEQ amplified the TCR beta CDR3 across 54 Vbeta and 13 Jbeta. TCRdb independently ran MiXCR on the immunoSEQ multiplex PCR reads; one entry per CDR3 protein. The sample yields 150,000 or so distinct CDR3 sequences, around 93% seen once. This chain links TRBV5-1 with TRBJ1-1; D is uncertain. Material for sequencing was CD4+ T cells from PBMCs. The sequence was collected from a human donor in good health. The CDR3 sequence: CASSLVTGSTEAFF. The CDR3, as DNA: TGCGCCAGCAGCTTAGTTACTGGGAGCACTGAAGCTTTCTTT.